What follows is one T cell receptor (beta chain) and its context. Its specificity is not known. Generated by immunoSEQ multiplex PCR, the TCRdb table keeps only in-frame clones and is missing some. The table shows around 50,000 clones, with over 75% occurring only once. The data were taken from a study of OX40 agonist ivuxolimab in advanced cancers. Germline V gene data show CDR1 as SQVTM and CDR2 as ANQGSEA. The CDR3 is made up of 13 amino acids. With V trimmed by 6 bases and J by 6 bases, 10 bases remained unmatched. Overall study findings and caveats: CD8+ T cells were the subset that, on average, had more expanded clones than CD4+.

The clonotype was recovered from an adult with an advanced solid tumor such as melanoma, head and neck, liver or kidney cancer. V usage is TRBV29-1 and J usage is TRBJ1-2, with 7 nucleotides matching TRBD1. The sequences come from CD4+ or CD8+ T cells sorted from blood, collected in a trial of the OX40 agonist ivuxolimab. The CDR3 loop reads CSVRSQGENGYTF. CDR3 bases: TGCAGCGTCCGGTCCCAGGGGGAGAATGGCTACACCTTC.